The 7 T cell receptor beta chains in this list originate from one sample, sequenced in a study of CD8+ T cells in alopecia areata. cDNA prepared by RNA extraction and subsequent reverse transcription served as the template for sequencing. Assay: immunoSEQ multiplex PCR; the TCRdb copy retains only in-frame clones and omits some. This sample yields over 200,000 clones, of which approximately 52% are seen a single time; less than 0.6% belongs to the top ten. Sequences were derived from CD4+ T cells sorted from blood, sampled at week 0. These receptors came from a human donor with alopecia areata.

This clone was detected a few times. The chain has TRBV30 and TRBJ1-1; D uncertain. V was pared by 1 base and J by 10 bases, with 13 bases between. The germline V gene encodes CDR1 GTSNPN and CDR2 SVGIG (reference sequence). The CDR3 length is 12 residues. The CDR3 sequence is CAWSGIRVGAFF. CDR3 sequence (DNA): TGTGCCTGGAGTGGAATTCGGGTCGGAGCTTTCTTT.

The DNA of the CDR3 is TGTGCCAGCAGTTTATCCTGGGACCCCGCCTACGAGCAGTACTTC. Its protein is CASSLSWDPAYEQYF. The chain combines TRBV27 with TRBJ2-7; D assignment may be TRBD1 or TRBD2 (5 bases each). The V end lost 0 bases, the J end lost 2 bases, and 11 bases lay between the germline ends. There are 15 residues in the CDR3. CDR1 and CDR2 from the germline V gene are MNHEY and SMNVEV (reference sequence).

The chain has TRBV5-1 and TRBJ1-1, with a tentative D call TRBD1 (6 bases). The CDR3 consists of 14 residues. Germline V gives CDR1 SGHRS, CDR2 YFSETQ. Trimming left V 5 bases short and J 3 bases short, with 14 bases between. CDR3 in amino acids: CASSLQGGDTEAFF. In DNA form, the CDR3 reads TGCGCCAGCAGTTTACAGGGCGGTGACACTGAAGCTTTCTTT.

V is TRBV2 and J is TRBJ2-1, with 9 bases aligning to TRBD1. V lost 6 bases, J lost 5 bases, and 8 bases stayed unmatched. Germline lookup yields CDR1 SNHLY and CDR2 FYNNEI. The CDR3 length is 15 residues. CDR3 in DNA: TGTGCCAGCAGCCTCACAGGGGGCGGGAACAATGAGCAGTTCTTC. It is translated as CASSLTGGGNNEQFF.

The chain has TRBV6-5 and TRBJ2-7; D is perhaps TRBD2 (7 bases). Germline CDR1 MNHEY, CDR2 SVGAGI. V was cut by 6 bases and J by 3 bases, with 12 bases left in between. The CDR3 loop spans 13 amino acids. The CDR3 sequence: CASRQGGNYEQYF. CDR3 DNA: TGTGCCAGCAGACAGGGAGGGAACTACGAGCAGTACTTC.

V and J are TRBV30 and TRBJ1-1, with a possible D match to TRBD1 (5 bases). Germline V gene data show CDR1 as GTSNPN and CDR2 as SVGIG (reference sequence). CDR3 length: 14 residues. Trimming removed 5 bases from V and 1 base from J, with 14 bases in between. The CDR3 DNA reads as TGTGCCTGGGGCCTCTGGCAGGGGAACACTGAAGCTTTCTTT. Residues: CAWGLWQGNTEAFF.

This clone has only a few counts. This chain uses TRBV7-2 with TRBJ2-3, with a possible D match to TRBD2 (6 bases). Looked up from germline, CDR1 is SGHTA and CDR2 is FQGNSA. CDR3 length: 15 amino acids. The V gene lost 2 bases and the J gene lost 0 bases, with 9 bases spanning the gap. The CDR3 region is CASSLYGTSTDTQYF. In nucleotides, the CDR3 is TGTGCCAGCAGCTTATACGGGACTAGCACAGATACGCAGTATTTT.